These T cell receptor beta chains were read from a single sample in a study of cytotoxic CD8 clonotypes in ibrutinib-treated CLL. Some clones are missing from TCRdb's copy, which holds only in-frame ones; the method was immunoSEQ multiplex PCR. The sample lists approximately 200,000 clones, 55% to 85% occurring once. This specimen consisted of PBMCs, obtained after 24 months of ibrutinib treatment. Source of these receptors: a human donor with chronic lymphocytic leukemia. CDR3s include the opening cysteine and the closing phenylalanine or tryptophan. The D gene is left open where the match is weak. Clone size is shown for a subset of rows, as once, few, many or a class of expanded clone.

.	TRBJ1-2	TRBV30	.	CACSGEAGPSYGYTF	TGTGCCTGCTCTGGGGAGGCAGGACCATCCTATGGCTACACCTTC
.	TRBJ2-7	TRBV27	.	CASGHWGDTYEQYF	TGTGCCAGCGGCCACTGGGGGGATACCTACGAGCAGTACTTC
.	TRBJ1-1	TRBV5-1	.	CASSYLDDEAFF	TGCGCCAGCAGCTACCTAGACGACGAAGCTTTCTTT
.	TRBJ1-2	TRBV19	TRBD1	CASSKIRGQGSRRTF	TGTGCCAGTAGTAAGATTCGAGGACAGGGCTCGAGACGCACCTTC
.	TRBJ2-7	TRBV4-1	.	CASRPGLLSSYEQYF	TGCGCCAGCAGGCCGGGACTCCTTTCCTCCTACGAGCAGTACTTC
.	TRBJ1-2	TRBV5-1	.	CASSPFYLKSPGHGYTF	TGCGCCAGCAGCCCCTTTTACTTGAAGTCCCCGGGGCATGGCTACACCTTC
.	TRBJ2-1	TRBV7-3	.	CASSLRRAGFDEQFF	TGTGCCAGCAGCTTAAGGCGGGCGGGGTTCGATGAGCAGTTCTTC
few	TRBJ2-7	TRBV10-1	TRBD1	CASGGKDRDAYYEQYF	TGCGCCAGCGGTGGAAAGGACAGGGACGCTTACTACGAGCAGTACTTC
few	TRBJ2-2	TRBV7-3	.	CASSPFEGYTGELFF	TGTGCCAGCAGCCCGTTCGAGGGGTACACCGGGGAGCTGTTTTTT
.	TRBJ1-2	TRBV5-1	.	CASSLDGTPVANYGYTF	TGCGCCAGCAGCTTGGATGGGACACCCGTCGCTAACTATGGCTACACCTTC
few	TRBJ1-5	TRBV29-1	.	CSVDVQGGGQPQHF	TGCAGCGTTGATGTTCAGGGAGGAGGTCAGCCCCAGCATTTT
few	TRBJ2-1	TRBV5-1	TRBD2	CASSLGTSGIYNEQFF	TGCGCCAGCAGCTTGGGGACTAGCGGTATTTACAATGAGCAGTTCTTC
.	TRBJ2-7	TRBV27	TRBD2	CASALAGGNYEQYF	TGTGCCAGCGCTCTAGCGGGAGGAAACTACGAGCAGTACTTC